The T cell receptor beta chain under discussion was sequenced for a study of blood T cell repertoires in COVID-19. Study information: COVID-19 samples collected from the United States, Italy and Spain covered acute and convalescent phases. PBMCs, B-cell-depleted T cells, or T cells were the source of the cDNA or gDNA that made up the material.

The CDR3 covers 11 residues. V lost 3 bases to trimming and J lost 5 bases, with 4 bases between them. Germline-derived CDR1 and CDR2 are MDHEN and SYDVKM. In the source study's methods: Estimates of nucleated cell counts were drawn from the amplification of reference gene primers. Method: immunoSEQ multiplex PCR; TCRdb's copy keeps in-frame clones and lacks some. Clone size and the V and J calls come from that table; the DNA yielded D and trimming. Among about 280,000 clones listed, 86% were seen once. J is TRBJ1-1 and V is TRBV28; D gene unclear. The sequence came from a middle-aged man with active or convalescent COVID-19. The specimen sequenced was peripheral blood. CDR3 residues: CASSFRTEAFF. CDR3 coding DNA: TGTGCCAGCAGTTTTCGGACTGAAGCTTTCTTT.